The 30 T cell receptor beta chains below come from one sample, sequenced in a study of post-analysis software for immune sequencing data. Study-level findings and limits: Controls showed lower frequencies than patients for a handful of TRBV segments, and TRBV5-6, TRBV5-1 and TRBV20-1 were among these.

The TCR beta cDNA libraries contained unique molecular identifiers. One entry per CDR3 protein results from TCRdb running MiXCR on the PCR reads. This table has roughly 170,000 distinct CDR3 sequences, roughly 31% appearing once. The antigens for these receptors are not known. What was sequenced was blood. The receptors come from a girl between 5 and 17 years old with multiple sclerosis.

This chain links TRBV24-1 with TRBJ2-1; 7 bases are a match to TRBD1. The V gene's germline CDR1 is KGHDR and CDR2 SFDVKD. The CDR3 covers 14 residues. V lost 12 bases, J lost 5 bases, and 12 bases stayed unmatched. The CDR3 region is CAAAPGQTDNEQFF. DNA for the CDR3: TGTGCCGCCGCTCCGGGACAGACGGACAATGAGCAGTTCTTC.

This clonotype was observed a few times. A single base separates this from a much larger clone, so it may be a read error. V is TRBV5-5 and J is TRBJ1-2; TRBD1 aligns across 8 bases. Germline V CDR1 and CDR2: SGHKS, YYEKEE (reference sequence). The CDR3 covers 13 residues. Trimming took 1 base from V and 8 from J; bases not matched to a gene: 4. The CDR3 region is CASSLNRGEGYTF. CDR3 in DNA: TGTGCCAGCAGCTTGAACAGGGGGGAAGGCTACACCTTC.

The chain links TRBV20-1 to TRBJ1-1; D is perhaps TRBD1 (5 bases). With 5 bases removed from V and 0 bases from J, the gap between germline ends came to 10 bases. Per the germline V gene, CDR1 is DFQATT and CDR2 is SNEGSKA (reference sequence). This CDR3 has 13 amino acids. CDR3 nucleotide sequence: TGCAGTGCTTGGGGCCTCATGAACACTGAAGCTTTCTTT. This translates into CSAWGLMNTEAFF.

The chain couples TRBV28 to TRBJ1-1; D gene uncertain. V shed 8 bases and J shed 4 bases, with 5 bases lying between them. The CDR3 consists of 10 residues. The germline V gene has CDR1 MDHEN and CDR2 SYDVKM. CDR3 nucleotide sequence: TGTGCCAGCGGGTTCACTGAAGCTTTCTTT. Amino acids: CASGFTEAFF.

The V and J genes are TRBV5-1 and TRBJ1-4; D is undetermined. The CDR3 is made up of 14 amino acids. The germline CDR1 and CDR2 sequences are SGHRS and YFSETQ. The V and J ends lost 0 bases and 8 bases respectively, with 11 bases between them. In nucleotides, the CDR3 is TGCGCCAGCAGCTTGGACCTTAGACGCGAAAAACTGTTTTTT. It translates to CASSLDLRREKLFF.

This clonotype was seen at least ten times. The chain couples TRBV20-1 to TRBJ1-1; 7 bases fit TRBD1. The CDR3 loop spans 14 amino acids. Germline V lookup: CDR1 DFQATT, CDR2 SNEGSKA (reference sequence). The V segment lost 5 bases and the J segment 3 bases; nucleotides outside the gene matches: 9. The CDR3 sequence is CSAVDREWDTEAFF. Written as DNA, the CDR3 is TGCAGTGCTGTAGACAGGGAGTGGGACACTGAAGCTTTCTTT.

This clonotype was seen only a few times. In DNA, the CDR3 is TGTGCCAGCAGCCCTTGGGGAGCCACTGAAGCTTTCTTT. Translating gives CASSPWGATEAFF. This chain connects TRBV27 to TRBJ1-1; D is ambiguous. This CDR3 contains 13 residues. Trimming removed 6 bases at V and 4 bases at J, with 12 bases between. Germline V gene sequence: CDR1 MNHEY, CDR2 SMNVEV (reference sequence).

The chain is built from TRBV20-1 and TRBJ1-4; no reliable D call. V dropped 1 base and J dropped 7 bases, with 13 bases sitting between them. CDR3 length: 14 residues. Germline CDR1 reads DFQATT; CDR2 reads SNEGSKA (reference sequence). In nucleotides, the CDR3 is TGCAGTGCTAGAGTCAGGCAGCCCGGTGAAAAACTGTTTTTT. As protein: CSARVRQPGEKLFF.

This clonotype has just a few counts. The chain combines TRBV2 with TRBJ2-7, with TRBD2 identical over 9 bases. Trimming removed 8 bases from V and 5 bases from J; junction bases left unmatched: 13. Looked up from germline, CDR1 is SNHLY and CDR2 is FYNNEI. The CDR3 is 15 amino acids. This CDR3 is CASAQGLAGTDEQYF. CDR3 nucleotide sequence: TGTGCCAGCGCCCAAGGGCTAGCGGGAACCGACGAGCAGTACTTC.

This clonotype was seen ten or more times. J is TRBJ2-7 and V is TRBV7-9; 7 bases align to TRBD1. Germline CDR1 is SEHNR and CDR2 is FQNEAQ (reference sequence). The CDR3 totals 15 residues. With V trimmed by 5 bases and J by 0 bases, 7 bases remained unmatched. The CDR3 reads CASSLRDSSSYEQYF. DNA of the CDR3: TGTGCCAGCAGCCTTCGGGACAGCAGCTCCTACGAGCAGTACTTC.

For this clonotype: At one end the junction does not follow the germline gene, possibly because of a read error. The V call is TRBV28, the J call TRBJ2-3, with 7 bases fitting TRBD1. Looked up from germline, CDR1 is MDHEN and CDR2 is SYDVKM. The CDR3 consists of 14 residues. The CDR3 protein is CTSSRDRNLDTQYF. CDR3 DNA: TGTACCAGCAGTCGGGACAGAAACTTAGATACGCAGTATTTT.

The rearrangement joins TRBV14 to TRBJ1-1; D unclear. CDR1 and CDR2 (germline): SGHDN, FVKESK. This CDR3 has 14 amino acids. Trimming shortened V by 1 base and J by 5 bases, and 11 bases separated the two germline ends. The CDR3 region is CASSQVWATTEAFF. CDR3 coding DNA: TGTGCCAGCAGCCAAGTATGGGCGACGACTGAAGCTTTCTTT.

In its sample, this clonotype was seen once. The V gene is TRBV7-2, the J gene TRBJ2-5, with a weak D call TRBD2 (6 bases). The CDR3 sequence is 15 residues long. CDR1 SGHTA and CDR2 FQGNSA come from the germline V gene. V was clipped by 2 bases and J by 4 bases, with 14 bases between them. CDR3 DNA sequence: TGTGCCAGCAGCTTACGGGTTAGCGGACGAGAGACCCAGTACTTC. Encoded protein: CASSLRVSGRETQYF.

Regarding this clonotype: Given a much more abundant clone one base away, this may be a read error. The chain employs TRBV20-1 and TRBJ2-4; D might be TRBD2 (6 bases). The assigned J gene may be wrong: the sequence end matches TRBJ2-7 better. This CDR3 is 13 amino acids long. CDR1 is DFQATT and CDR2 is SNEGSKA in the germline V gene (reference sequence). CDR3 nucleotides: TGTAGTGCAGCCCGGGAGTCCCTATACGAGCAGTACTTC. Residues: CSAARESLYEQYF.

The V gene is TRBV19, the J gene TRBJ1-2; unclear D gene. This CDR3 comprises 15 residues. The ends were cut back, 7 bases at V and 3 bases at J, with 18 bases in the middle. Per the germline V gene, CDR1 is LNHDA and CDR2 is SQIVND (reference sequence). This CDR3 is CASKIRGRVDYGYTF. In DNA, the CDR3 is TGTGCCAGTAAGATCCGGGGAAGGGTCGACTATGGCTACACCTTC.

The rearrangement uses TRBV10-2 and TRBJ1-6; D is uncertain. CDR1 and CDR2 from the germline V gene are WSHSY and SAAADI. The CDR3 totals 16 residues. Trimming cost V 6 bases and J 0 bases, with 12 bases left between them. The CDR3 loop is CASRDGEGSYNSPLHF. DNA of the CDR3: TGCGCCAGCAGGGACGGTGAAGGCTCCTATAATTCACCCCTCCACTTT.

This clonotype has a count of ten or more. CDR3 loop: CRTGGYTF. In DNA form, the CDR3 reads TGCAGGACCGGGGGCTACACCTTC. The genes are TRBV20-1 and TRBJ1-2, with D unclear. The CDR3 has 8 residues. Germline V gives CDR1 DFQATT, CDR2 SNEGSKA (reference sequence).

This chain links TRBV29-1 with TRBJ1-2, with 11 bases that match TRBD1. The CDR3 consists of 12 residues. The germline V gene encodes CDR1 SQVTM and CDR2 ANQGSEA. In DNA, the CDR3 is TGCAGTCTGGACAGGGGGCAGGATGGCTACACCTTC. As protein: CSLDRGQDGYTF. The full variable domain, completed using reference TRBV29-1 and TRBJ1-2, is SAVISQKPSRDICQRGTSLTIQCQVDSQVTMMFWYRQQPGQSLTLIATANQGSEATYESGFVIDKFPISRPNLTFSTLTVSNMSPEDSSIYLCSLDRGQDGYTFGSGTRLTVV.

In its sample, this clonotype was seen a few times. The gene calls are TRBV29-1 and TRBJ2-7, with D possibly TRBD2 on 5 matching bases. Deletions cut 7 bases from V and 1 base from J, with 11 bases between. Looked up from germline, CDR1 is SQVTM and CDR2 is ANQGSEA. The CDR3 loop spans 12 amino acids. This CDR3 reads CSGETGSYEQYF. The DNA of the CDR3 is TGCAGCGGGGAGACGGGGTCCTACGAGCAGTACTTC.

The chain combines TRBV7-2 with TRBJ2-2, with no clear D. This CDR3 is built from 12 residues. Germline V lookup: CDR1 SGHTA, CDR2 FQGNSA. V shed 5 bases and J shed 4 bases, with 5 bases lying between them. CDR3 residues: CASSMSTGELFF. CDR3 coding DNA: TGTGCCAGCAGCATGAGCACCGGGGAGCTGTTTTTT.

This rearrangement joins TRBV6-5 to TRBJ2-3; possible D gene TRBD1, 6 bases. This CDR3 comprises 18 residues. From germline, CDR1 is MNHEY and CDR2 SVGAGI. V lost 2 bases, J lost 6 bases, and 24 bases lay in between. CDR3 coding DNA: TGTGCCAGCAGTTACCCTGTGACCCCTCGACAGGTCGGGGATACGCAGTATTTT. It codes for CASSYPVTPRQVGDTQYF.

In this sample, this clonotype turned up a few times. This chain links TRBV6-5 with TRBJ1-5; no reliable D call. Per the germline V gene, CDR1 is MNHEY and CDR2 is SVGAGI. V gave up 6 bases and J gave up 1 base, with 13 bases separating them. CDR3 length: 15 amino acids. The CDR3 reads CASSELIDSNQPQHF. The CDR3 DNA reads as TGTGCCAGCAGCGAACTTATCGACAGCAATCAGCCCCAGCATTTT.

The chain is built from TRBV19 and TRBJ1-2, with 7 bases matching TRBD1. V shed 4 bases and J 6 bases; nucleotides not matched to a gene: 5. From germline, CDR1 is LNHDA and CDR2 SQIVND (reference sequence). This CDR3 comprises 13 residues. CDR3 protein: CASSTRQGNGYTF. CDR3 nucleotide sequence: TGTGCCAGTAGTACCAGACAGGGAAATGGCTACACCTTC. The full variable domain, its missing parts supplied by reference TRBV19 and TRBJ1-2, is DGGITQSPKYLFRKEGQNVTLSCEQNLNHDAMYWYRQDPGQGLRLIYYSQIVNDFQKGDIAEGYSVSREKKESFPLTVTSAQKNPTAFYLCASSTRQGNGYTFGSGTRLTVV.

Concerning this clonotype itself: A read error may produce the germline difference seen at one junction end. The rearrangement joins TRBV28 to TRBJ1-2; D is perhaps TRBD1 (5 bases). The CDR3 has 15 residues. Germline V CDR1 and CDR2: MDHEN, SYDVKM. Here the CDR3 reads CAGSASLAGQYGYTF. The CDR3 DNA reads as TGTGCCGGCAGTGCCAGCTTGGCAGGGCAATATGGCTACACCTTC.

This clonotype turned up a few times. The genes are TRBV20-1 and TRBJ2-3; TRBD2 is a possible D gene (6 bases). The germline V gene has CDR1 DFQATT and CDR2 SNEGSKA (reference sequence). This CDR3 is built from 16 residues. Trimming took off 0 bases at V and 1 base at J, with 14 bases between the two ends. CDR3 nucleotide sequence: TGCAGTGCTAGAGACTATACGGGGGTTGGCACAGATACGCAGTATTTT. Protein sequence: CSARDYTGVGTDTQYF.

CDR3 in amino acids: CASSLDLGRGYGYTF. In DNA form, the CDR3 reads TGCGCCAGCAGCTTGGATTTGGGCCGAGGCTATGGCTACACCTTC. The V call is TRBV5-1, the J call TRBJ1-2; D gene unclear. V gave up 0 bases and J gave up 4 bases, with 13 bases separating them. Germline loops: CDR1 SGHRS, CDR2 YFSETQ. The CDR3 contains 15 residues.

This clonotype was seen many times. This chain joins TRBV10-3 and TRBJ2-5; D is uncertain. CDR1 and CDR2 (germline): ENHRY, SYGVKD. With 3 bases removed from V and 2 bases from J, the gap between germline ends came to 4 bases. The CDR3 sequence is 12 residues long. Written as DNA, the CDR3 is TGTGCCATCAGTGAACTACAAGAGACCCAGTACTTC. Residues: CAISELQETQYF.

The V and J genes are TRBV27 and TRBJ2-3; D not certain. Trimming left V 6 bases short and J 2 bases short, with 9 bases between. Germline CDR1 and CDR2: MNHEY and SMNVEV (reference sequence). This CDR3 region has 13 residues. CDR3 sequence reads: CASRAISTDTQYF. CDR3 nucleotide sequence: TGTGCCAGCAGGGCGATTTCCACAGATACGCAGTATTTT.

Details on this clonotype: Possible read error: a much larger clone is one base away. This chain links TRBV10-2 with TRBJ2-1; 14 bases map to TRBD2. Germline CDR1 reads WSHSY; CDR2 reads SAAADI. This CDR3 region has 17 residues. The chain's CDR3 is CANSALSTSGRDNEQFF. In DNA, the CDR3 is TGCGCCAACAGTGCCCTATCGACTAGCGGGAGGGACAATGAGCAGTTCTTC.

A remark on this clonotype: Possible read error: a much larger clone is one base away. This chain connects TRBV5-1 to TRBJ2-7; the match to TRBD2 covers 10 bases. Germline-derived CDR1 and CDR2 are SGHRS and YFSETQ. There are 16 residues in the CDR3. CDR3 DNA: TGCGCCAGCAGCACCGAAGCGGGAGGGAGCTCCTACGAGCGGTACTTC. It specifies CASSTEAGGSSYERYF. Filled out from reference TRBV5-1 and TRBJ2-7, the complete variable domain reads KAGVTQTPRYLIKTRGQQVTLSCSPISGHRSVSWYQQTPGQGLQFLFEYFSETQRNKGNFPGRFSGRQFSNSRSEMNVSTLELGDSALYLCASSTEAGGSSYERYFGPGTRLTVT.